This T cell receptor beta chain was documented in a study of blood T cell repertoires in COVID-19 (TCRdb year 2020). Regarding the research as a whole: Collaborator samples came from the United States, Italy and Spain and covered acute and convalescent phases of COVID-19. The repertoires were released in a freely available public database meant as a resource for research on the immune response to SARS-CoV-2. The samples were drawn from the first 160 participants of the ongoing ImmuneRACE study and from over a thousand subjects provided by 6 global collaborators. Where available, HLA class I and class II types were taken from metadata supplied by the sample provider and were not determined by assay-based typing. Subjects who had been exposed to COVID-19, were actively infected with it, or had recovered from it provided the deeply sampled blood TCRbeta repertoires that made up the dataset. The material from the prospective study consisted of cDNA or gDNA derived from T cells, B-cell-depleted T cells, or PBMCs. Nearly every sample came with metadata listing a de-identified subject ID, COVID-19 status, age in years and sex.

From cysteine to phenylalanine, the CDR3 is 14 amino acids long. The CDR3 DNA has 42 bases and is translated from base 1. CDR1 and CDR2 are read off the germline V gene as SGHRS and YFSETQ. The V end loses 5 bases and the J end loses 1 base, and a stretch of 10 bases separates them. With regard to this clone: Its antigen is unknown. Per-nucleotide qualities are absent, and no much larger clonotype sits a single base away.

The paper as a whole reports these results and caveats: The quantity of clinical and demographic metadata differed by source and by participant and was supplied without curation.

TCRbeta CDR3 regions were amplified from genomic DNA using the immunoSEQ Assay, a bias-controlled multiplex PCR. On the authors' methods: The number of nucleated cells in each sample was estimated from the amplification of reference gene primers within the assay. To quantify the absolute abundance of each unique TCRbeta CDR3 rearrangement, sequence reads were collapsed and filtered. For each sample, productive Simpson clonality was calculated by taking the square root of Simpson's diversity index across productive rearrangements. Entries here come from immuneACCESS through TCRdb and include only in-frame sequences with V and J called. Some clones fail to appear in such tables; in the studies checked, an unresolved V gene covers under half of the shortfall, and the cause of the remainder is unknown. That table furnishes V, J and clone size, whereas the DNA furnished D and trimming. Here the sample has 200,000 to 300,000 clones; 85% to 90% occur a single time. Clones ranked in the top ten supply less than 2% of the sample.

Participants in the prospective study were aged about 18 to 95 years, lived in under 30 United States geographic areas, and enrolled through a virtual design. Cohort assignment in the prospective study relied on participant-reported clinical history from a screening survey and a study questionnaire. ImmuneRACE Cohort 3 recovered participants were defined by two consecutive negative NP/OP PCR tests, healthcare professional clearance, or symptom resolution. Mobile phlebotomists in the prospective study collected whole blood, serum and a nasopharyngeal or oropharyngeal swab from every participant. Participants in the prospective study had the option to provide additional blood draws and questionnaires over a 2-month period. Prospective study blood samples were shipped either frozen or at room temperature before DNA extraction.

Material for sequencing was PBMCs or T cells enriched from blood (not recorded which). The V and J segments used are TRBV5-1 and TRBJ2-1; matching of 6 bases hints at TRBD2 as the D gene. This TCR derives from a man between 40 and 49 years old who had recovered from COVID-19. CDR3 protein: CASSILASYNEQFF. The DNA sequence reads TGCGCCAGCAGTATCCTAGCGTCCTACAATGAGCAGTTCTTC.